This T cell receptor beta chain stems from a study of blood T cell repertoires in COVID-19. Study-level background: Acute-phase and convalescent COVID-19 samples originated in the United States, Italy and Spain. Sample material is recorded as cDNA or gDNA derived from T cells, B-cell-depleted T cells, or PBMCs.

Per the original methods: For nucleated cells, counts were estimated from reference gene primer amplification. Libraries were prepared by immunoSEQ multiplex PCR; TCRdb keeps only in-frame clonotypes and omits some of them. V and J calls and clone size come straight from that table; D and trimming were deduced from the DNA. The sample lists hundreds of thousands of clones, about 80% occurring once. Participants, about 18 to 89 years old, spanned some 23 US areas. Trimming shortened V by 4 bases and J by 6 bases, and 15 bases separated the two germline ends. The length of the CDR3 is 13 residues. Germline V gene sequence: CDR1 GTSNPN, CDR2 SVGIG (reference sequence).

The sequence was collected from a man under 40 with acute COVID-19. The sample consisted of PBMCs or T cells enriched from blood (not recorded which). This chain links TRBV30 with TRBJ1-2, with unresolved D. In DNA, the CDR3 is TGTGCCTGGACCCCCCTCTCTACCAATGGCTACACCTTC. Residues: CAWTPLSTNGYTF.